These T cell receptor beta chains were read from a single sample in a study of early T cells in non-severe SARS-CoV-2 infection. From the 5' RACE reads, TCRdb called clonotypes with MiXCR, one entry per CDR3 protein. Here the sample spans 55,000 to 65,000 distinct CDR3 sequences, roughly 10% being singletons. Sample: whole blood. These receptors originate from an adult who was a healthcare worker with PCR-confirmed SARS-CoV-2 infection or an uninfected control (not recorded which). CDR3s include the opening cysteine and the closing phenylalanine or tryptophan. The D gene is left open where the match is weak. Expanded clones are given a class, and other clones once, few, many or no size at all.

size,J,V,D,DNA,CDR3
few,TRBJ2-7,TRBV9,-,TGTGCCAGCAGCGCCTACACAGGGCTCGAGCAGTACTTC,CASSAYTGLEQYF
-,TRBJ1-1,TRBV29-1,TRBD1,TGCAGCGTTGTTGCCAGGGGGCGCGCGAACACTGAAGCTTTCTTT,CSVVARGRANTEAFF
few,TRBJ2-3,TRBV20-1,-,TGCAGTGCTACAGACGGAGTAAGGGTGGACACAGATACGCAGTATTTT,CSATDGVRVDTDTQYF
many,TRBJ2-3,TRBV5-1,TRBD1,TGCGCCAGCAGCGGACAGGGGATCCCAGATACGCAGTATTTT,CASSGQGIPDTQYF
-,TRBJ2-1,TRBV2,TRBD2,TGTGCCAGCAGCGGCCCAATGACTAGCGGGAGTAGTTATGAGCAGTTCTTC,CASSGPMTSGSSYEQFF
few,TRBJ2-7,TRBV12-2,-,TGTGCAAGTCGCCGGGACCACCCCTACGAGCAGTACTTC,CASRRDHPYEQYF
-,TRBJ2-7,TRBV10-3,TRBD1,TGTGCCATCAGACAGGGGAATTACGAGCAGTACTTC,CAIRQGNYEQYF
medium-sized,TRBJ2-7,TRBV20-1,TRBD2,TGCAGTGCTAGTGAAACTAGCGGCTTCATGGGGGAGCAGTACTTC,CSASETSGFMGEQYF
many,TRBJ2-1,TRBV29-1,TRBD2,TGCAGCGTTGAAGATCCGGGACTAAGCTCCTACAATGAGCAGTTCTTC,CSVEDPGLSSYNEQFF
many,TRBJ2-7,TRBV11-2,TRBD1,TGTGCCAGCACCTCAGACAGGGGTATACCCGAGCAGTACTTC,CASTSDRGIPEQYF
many,TRBJ2-7,TRBV23-1,TRBD1,TGCGCCAGCAGTCAATCGTCCCCGGGACAGGGGGCCTACGAGCAGTACTTC,CASSQSSPGQGAYEQYF
-,TRBJ1-1,TRBV6-6,TRBD1,TGTGCCAGCAGTCTGGGACAGGGGGTAAACACTGAAGCTTTCTTT,CASSLGQGVNTEAFF
few,TRBJ2-3,TRBV20-1,TRBD2,TGCAGTGCTATAGGCGGGAGGGCCTCTCCAGATACGCAGTATTTT,CSAIGGRASPDTQYF
many,TRBJ1-6,TRBV2,TRBD1,TGTGCCAGCAGTGACAAGGGACAGAATAATTCACCCCTCCACTTT,CASSDKGQNNSPLHF
many,TRBJ2-7,TRBV20-1,-,TGCAGTGCTAGACCAGGAGGCTACGAGCAGTACTTC,CSARPGGYEQYF
-,TRBJ2-7,TRBV3-1,TRBD2,TGTGCCAGCAGCCAAGATAGCGGGGATTTTTACGAGCAGTACTTC,CASSQDSGDFYEQYF
-,TRBJ1-3,TRBV5-1,-,TGCGCCAGCAGCCCCACGGGGTCGGAAAACACCATATATTTT,CASSPTGSENTIYF
few,TRBJ2-7,TRBV4-3,-,TGCGCCAGCAGCCCCGGACTTCTTAAAGAGCAGTACTTC,CASSPGLLKEQYF
few,TRBJ2-5,TRBV7-2,TRBD2,TGTGCCAGCAGCGTTAATAGCGGGAGCGGGGAGACCCAGTACTTC,CASSVNSGSGETQYF
many,TRBJ2-2,TRBV7-8,TRBD1,TGTGCCAGCAGCTTAGAAACGGCAGGGGGCGTCACCGGGGAGCTGTTTTTT,CASSLETAGGVTGELFF
many,TRBJ2-7,TRBV25-1,TRBD1,TGTGCCAGCAGTATACAGGGGGGGCAGTACTTC,CASSIQGGQYF
few,TRBJ2-5,TRBV27,-,TGTGCCAGCAGTTTATCCCAGTTAGGGCTTGAGACCCAGTACTTC,CASSLSQLGLETQYF
-,TRBJ2-2,TRBV3-1,-,TGTGCCAGCAGCCAGAGGTCGAACACCGGGGAGCTGTTTTTT,CASSQRSNTGELFF
many,TRBJ1-2,TRBV7-3,TRBD1,TGTGCCAGCACCTCCCTCTCGGGCCAGGGGGGCTATGGCTACACCTTC,CASTSLSGQGGYGYTF
few,TRBJ1-1,TRBV5-1,-,TGCGCCAGCAGCCGTGAACCCCCGGGCAACACTGAAGCTTTCTTT,CASSREPPGNTEAFF
many,TRBJ1-1,TRBV29-1,-,TGCAGCGTTGATAGTGTGAACACTGAAGCTTTCTTT,CSVDSVNTEAFF
few,TRBJ2-3,TRBV6-5,-,TGTGCCAGCAGTCGCAGCGGGAGCACAGATACGCAGTATTTT,CASSRSGSTDTQYF
few,TRBJ2-3,TRBV9,-,TGTGCCAGCAGCGTAGGGGCGGGGCACAGCACAGATACGCAGTATTTT,CASSVGAGHSTDTQYF
few,TRBJ2-2,TRBV7-6,TRBD2,TGTGCCAGCAGCTCCGGACTAGCGGGAGTATCAGGGGAGCTGTTTTTT,CASSSGLAGVSGELFF
few,TRBJ1-6,TRBV9,-,TGTGCCAGCAGCCCAACGGGGTCCTCCTATAATTCACCCCTCCACTTT,CASSPTGSSYNSPLHF
many,TRBJ1-2,TRBV20-1,-,TGCAGTGCTAGAGCAGACAGGCTACATGGCTACACCTTC,CSARADRLHGYTF
many,TRBJ2-1,TRBV11-2,-,TGTGCCAGCACCCCGGACAGAGACAATGAGCAGTTCTTC,CASTPDRDNEQFF
-,TRBJ1-5,TRBV7-8,-,TGTGCCAGCAGCTCTACCAGGGGAAATCAGCCCCAGCATTTT,CASSSTRGNQPQHF
-,TRBJ2-7,TRBV13,-,TGTGCCAGCAGCTCCGTACTAGAGGGCTTACCTCTCGAGCAGTACTTC,CASSSVLEGLPLEQYF
many,TRBJ1-2,TRBV7-2,TRBD1,TGTGCCAGCAGCTTGGGACAGGGGATCATAAACTATGGCTACACCTTC,CASSLGQGIINYGYTF
few,TRBJ1-6,TRBV7-2,-,TGTGCCAGCAGTTTTGGACAGCTTCGAGGGCAGAACTCACCCCTCCACTTT,CASSFGQLRGQNSPLHF
few,TRBJ2-5,TRBV18,TRBD1,TGTGCCAGCTCACAAACACCCGGGACAGGAAAAAAAGAGACCCAGTACTTC,CASSQTPGTGKKETQYF
few,TRBJ2-3,TRBV3-1,TRBD2,TGTGCCAGCAGCCACGGTTCGGGAGGGCAGTATTTT,CASSHGSGGQYF
few,TRBJ2-5,TRBV29-1,TRBD2,TGCAGCGTGGGGACTAGCGGCCAAGAGACCCAGTACTTC,CSVGTSGQETQYF
-,TRBJ2-2,TRBV29-1,TRBD1,TGCAGCGTGGGGACAGGGCTCATGAACACCGGGGAGCTGTTTTTT,CSVGTGLMNTGELFF
once,TRBJ2-2,TRBV20-1,TRBD1,TGCAGTGCGGGGGACAGGGGGAAAACCGGGGAGCTGTTTTTT,CSAGDRGKTGELFF
few,TRBJ2-7,TRBV4-1,-,TGCGCCAGCAGCCAAGACCCCCAGGGGAGCTACGAGCAGTACTTC,CASSQDPQGSYEQYF